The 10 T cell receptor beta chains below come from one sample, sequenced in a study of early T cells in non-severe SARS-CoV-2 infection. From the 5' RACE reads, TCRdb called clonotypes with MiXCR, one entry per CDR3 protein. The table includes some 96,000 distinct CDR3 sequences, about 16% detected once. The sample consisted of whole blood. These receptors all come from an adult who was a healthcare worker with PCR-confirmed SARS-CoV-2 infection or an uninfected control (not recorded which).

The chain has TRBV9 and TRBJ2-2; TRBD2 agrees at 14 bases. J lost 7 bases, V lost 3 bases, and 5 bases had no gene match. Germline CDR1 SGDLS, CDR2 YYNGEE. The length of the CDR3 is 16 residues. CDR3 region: CASSGLAGGPSGELFF. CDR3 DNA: TGTGCCAGCAGCGGACTAGCGGGAGGGCCAAGCGGGGAGCTGTTTTTT. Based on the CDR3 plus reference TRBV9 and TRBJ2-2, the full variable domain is DSGVTQTPKHLITATGQRVTLRCSPRSGDLSVYWYQQSLDQGLQFLIQYYNGEERAKGNILERFSAQQFPDLHSELNLSSLELGDSALYFCASSGLAGGPSGELFFGEGSRLTVL.

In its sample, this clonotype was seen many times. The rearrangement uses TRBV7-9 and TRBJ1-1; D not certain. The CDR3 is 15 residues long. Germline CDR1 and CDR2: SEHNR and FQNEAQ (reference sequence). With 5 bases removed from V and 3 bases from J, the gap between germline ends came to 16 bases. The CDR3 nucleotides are TGTGCCAGCAGCCCAGATTTGGGCCCTCACACTGAAGCTTTCTTT. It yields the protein CASSPDLGPHTEAFF.

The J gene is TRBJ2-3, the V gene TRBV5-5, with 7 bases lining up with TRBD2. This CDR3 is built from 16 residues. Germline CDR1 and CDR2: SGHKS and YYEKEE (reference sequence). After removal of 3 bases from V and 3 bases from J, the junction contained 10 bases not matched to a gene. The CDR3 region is CASSSLRGGITDTQYF. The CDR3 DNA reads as TGTGCCAGCAGCTCCCTGCGGGGAGGGATTACAGATACGCAGTATTTT.

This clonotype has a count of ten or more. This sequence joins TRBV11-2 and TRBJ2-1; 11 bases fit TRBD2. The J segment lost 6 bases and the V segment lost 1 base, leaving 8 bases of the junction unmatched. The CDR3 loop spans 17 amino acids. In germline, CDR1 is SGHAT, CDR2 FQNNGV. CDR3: CASSLVMSTSGTNEQFF. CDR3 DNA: TGTGCCAGCAGCTTAGTAATGTCGACTAGCGGGACCAATGAGCAGTTCTTC.

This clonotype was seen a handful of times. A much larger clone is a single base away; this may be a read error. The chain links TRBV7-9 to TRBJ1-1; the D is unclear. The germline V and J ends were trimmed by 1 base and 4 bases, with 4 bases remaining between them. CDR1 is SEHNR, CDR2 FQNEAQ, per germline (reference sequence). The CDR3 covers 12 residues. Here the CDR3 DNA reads TGTGCCAGCAGCTTAGGGCGCACTGAAGCTTTCTTT. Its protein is CASSLGRTEAFF.

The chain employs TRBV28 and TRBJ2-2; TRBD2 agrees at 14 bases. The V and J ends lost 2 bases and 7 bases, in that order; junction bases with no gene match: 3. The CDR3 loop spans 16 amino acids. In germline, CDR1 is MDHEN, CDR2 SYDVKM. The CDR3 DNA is TGTGCCAGCAGTTTAGGACTAGCGGGAGGTATCGGGGAGCTGTTTTTT. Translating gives CASSLGLAGGIGELFF.

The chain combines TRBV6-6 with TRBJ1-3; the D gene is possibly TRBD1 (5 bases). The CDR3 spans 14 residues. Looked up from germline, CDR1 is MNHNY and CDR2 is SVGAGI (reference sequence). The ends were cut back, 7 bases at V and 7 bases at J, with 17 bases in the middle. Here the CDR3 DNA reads TGTGCCAGCACCGAACGGGGGTTGAAGAACACCATATATTTT. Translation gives CASTERGLKNTIYF.

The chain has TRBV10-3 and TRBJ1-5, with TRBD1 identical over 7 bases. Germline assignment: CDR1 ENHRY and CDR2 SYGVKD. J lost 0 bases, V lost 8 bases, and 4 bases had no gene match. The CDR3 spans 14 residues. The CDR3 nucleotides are TGTGCCATCTGGGCAGGGGGTAGCAATCAGCCCCAGCATTTT. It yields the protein CAIWAGGSNQPQHF.

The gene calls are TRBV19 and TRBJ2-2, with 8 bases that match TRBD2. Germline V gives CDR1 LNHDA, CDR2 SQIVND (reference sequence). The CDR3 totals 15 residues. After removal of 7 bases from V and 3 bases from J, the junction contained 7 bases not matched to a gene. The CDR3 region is CASKGSGSHTGELFF. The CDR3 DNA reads TGTGCCAGTAAGGGGAGCGGGAGTCACACCGGGGAGCTGTTTTTT.

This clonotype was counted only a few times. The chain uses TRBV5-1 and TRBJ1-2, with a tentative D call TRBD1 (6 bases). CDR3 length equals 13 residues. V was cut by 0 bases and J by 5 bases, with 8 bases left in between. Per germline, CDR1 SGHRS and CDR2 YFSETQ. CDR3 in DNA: TGCGCCAGCAGCTTGGGGGGGCAGTATGGCTACACCTTC. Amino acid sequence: CASSLGGQYGYTF.